This TCR beta chain was observed in a study of technical replicates of blood from several donors. The repertoire was sequenced with immunoSEQ multiplex PCR; TCRdb's copy has only in-frame clones and lacks some. The sample holds approximately 70,000 clones; roughly 95% are singletons and the top ten take about 0.22%. The CDR3 extends over 15 amino acids. V was cut by 3 bases and J by 4 bases, with 15 bases left in between. CDR1 and CDR2 from the germline V gene are SGHAT and FQNNGV. The receptor comes from a human donor in good health. Specimen: T cells isolated from PBMCs. This chain connects TRBV11-2 to TRBJ1-1; D is possibly TRBD1 (6 bases). The CDR3 coding sequence is TGTGCCAGCAGCTTTGTTATGGGGGCGAGCACTGAAGCTTTCTTT. Protein: CASSFVMGASTEAFF.